These T cell receptor beta chains were read from a single sample in a study of regulatory T cells in long-lasting Graves disease. TCRdb fed the multiplex PCR reads into MiXCR, producing one record per CDR3 protein. The sample shows 620,000 or so distinct CDR3 sequences, roughly 15% of them seen only once. These data also featured in a second study, about T cells in Graves' hyperthyroidism and ophthalmopathy.

Sequencing used peripheral blood mononuclear cells (PBMCs), obtained at new diagnosis, from a patient treated with antithyroid drugs. These receptors were obtained from a woman under 40 with Graves disease. Each CDR3 is given without its conserved first and last residue.

J: TRBJ2-1; V: TRBV12-3/TRBV12-4; CDR3: ASVAQVNEQF
J: TRBJ1-3; V: TRBV6-1; CDR3: ASLTEDRGRRWGNTIY
J: TRBJ2-1; V: TRBV18; CDR3: ASSPPGLSFNEQF
J: TRBJ2-7; V: TRBV29-1; CDR3: SVESPDTSSYEQY
J: TRBJ2-7; V: TRBV19; CDR3: ASNTGSAGGEQY
J: TRBJ2-1; V: TRBV6-2/TRBV6-3; CDR3: ASNLNLEWAGQF
J: TRBJ2-3; V: TRBV3-1; CDR3: ASSQDWTSGRTDTQY
J: TRBJ1-1; V: TRBV28; CDR3: ASSSPGPGYEAF
J: TRBJ2-7; V: TRBV28; CDR3: ASSSLWARQY
J: TRBJ2-3; V: TRBV29-1; CDR3: SVPTGGLADTQY
J: TRBJ2-7; V: TRBV20-1; CDR3: SAVDSYQGSYEQY
J: TRBJ2-3; V: TRBV20-1; CDR3: SATNRQGNVADTQY
J: TRBJ2-7; V: TRBV30; CDR3: ASSGLAGPYEQY
J: TRBJ1-2; V: TRBV7-9; CDR3: ASSFRDNGGGYT
J: TRBJ1-2; V: TRBV18; CDR3: ASSPYEDRALYGYT
J: TRBJ2-1; V: TRBV12-3/TRBV12-4; CDR3: ATSMGASGTNEQF
J: TRBJ2-1; V: TRBV6-9; CDR3: ASSYGTGYNEQF
J: TRBJ1-6; V: TRBV5-1; CDR3: ASSLWFGQGFNSPLH
J: TRBJ1-1; V: TRBV6-1; CDR3: ASSGVGGDTEAF
J: TRBJ2-2; V: TRBV6-2/TRBV6-3; CDR3: ASSYSPRGLTGELF
J: TRBJ1-1; V: TRBV11-2; CDR3: ASSKPRTPEAF
J: TRBJ2-5; V: TRBV6-2/TRBV6-3; CDR3: ASSYTHQETQY
J: TRBJ2-3; V: TRBV10-3; CDR3: AISDSTDTQY
J: TRBJ2-3; V: TRBV28; CDR3: ASKGFSGGTDTQY
J: TRBJ2-5; V: TRBV28; CDR3: ASSDLGRETQY
J: TRBJ2-7; V: TRBV10-3; CDR3: AISVKSGQSEQY
J: TRBJ2-7; V: TRBV11-1; CDR3: ANSFGGLSYEQY
J: TRBJ2-3; V: TRBV6-2/TRBV6-3; CDR3: ASSSDGSSTDTQY
J: TRBJ2-5; V: TRBV7-9; CDR3: ASSSMNFGAEDRAQETQY
J: TRBJ1-1; V: TRBV28; CDR3: ASSLLFSWNTEAF
J: TRBJ2-5; V: TRBV18; CDR3: ASSPGVRETQY